A selection of T cell receptor beta chains follows, all from one sample in a study of blood T cell repertoires in COVID-19. Produced via immunoSEQ multiplex PCR; TCRdb's table is partial and in-frame only. The data hold around 230,000 clones, with over 70% observed a single time. Sequencing input: peripheral blood. Receptors originate from a woman aged 45-65 years with acute or convalescent COVID-19. CDR3s include the opening cysteine and the closing phenylalanine or tryptophan.

v_call: TRBV28
j_call: TRBJ2-7
cdr3_length: 16
cdr3_aa: CASAASGPSPTYEQYF

v_call: TRBV11-2
j_call: TRBJ1-4
cdr3_length: 19
cdr3_aa: CASSPGTGGVGGTNEKLFF

v_call: TRBV19
j_call: TRBJ1-5
cdr3_length: 19
cdr3_aa: CASSISGRAPTLRDQPQHF

v_call: TRBV27
j_call: TRBJ1-5
cdr3_length: 13
cdr3_aa: CASRSTGHQPQHF

v_call: TRBV24-1
j_call: TRBJ1-5
cdr3_length: 12
cdr3_aa: CATRTGIQPQHF

v_call: TRBV11-2
j_call: TRBJ2-7
cdr3_length: 14
cdr3_aa: CASSLLAGPDEQYF

v_call: TRBV3-1/TRBV3-2
j_call: TRBJ1-4
cdr3_length: 12
cdr3_aa: CASSPGGEKLFF

v_call: TRBV7-2
j_call: TRBJ2-3
cdr3_length: 15
cdr3_aa: CASSLGQGGTDTQYF

v_call: TRBV5-1
j_call: TRBJ2-2
cdr3_length: 14
cdr3_aa: CASSFGQPTGELFF

v_call: TRBV18
j_call: TRBJ2-1
cdr3_length: 15
cdr3_aa: CASSGGQGKHNEQFF

v_call: TRBV11-3
j_call: TRBJ2-1
cdr3_length: 18
cdr3_aa: CASSFALPGTGYPNEQFF

v_call: TRBV7-5
j_call: TRBJ1-2
cdr3_length: 13
cdr3_aa: CARSLGAGTEITF

v_call: TRBV28
j_call: TRBJ2-7
cdr3_length: 17
cdr3_aa: CASSFTSLAGGPNEQYF

v_call: TRBV6-5
j_call: TRBJ2-5
cdr3_length: 14
cdr3_aa: CASSLRTSKETQYF

v_call: TRBV5-4
j_call: TRBJ2-1
cdr3_length: 13
cdr3_aa: CASSRRGVDEQFF

v_call: TRBV5-4
j_call: TRBJ1-6
cdr3_length: 14
cdr3_aa: CASSLDRANSPLHF

v_call: TRBV2
j_call: TRBJ1-6
cdr3_length: 14
cdr3_aa: CASSSGTANSPLHF

v_call: TRBV5-8
j_call: TRBJ2-1
cdr3_length: 14
cdr3_aa: CASSWTGGYNEQFF

v_call: TRBV27
j_call: TRBJ2-4
cdr3_length: 13
cdr3_aa: CASRELAKNIQYF

v_call: TRBV19
j_call: TRBJ2-7
cdr3_length: 12
cdr3_aa: CASSPREGGQYF